A single sample is the source of the 25 T cell receptor beta chains below, sequenced in a study of cytomegalovirus exposure and HLA in healthy donors. The PCR employed 60 Vbeta primers together with 13 Jbeta primers. Profiled with immunoSEQ multiplex PCR; TCRdb holds only in-frame clones, not every one. Of some 120,000 clones detected, about four fifths appear once; the ten largest clones hold roughly 10%. Sequenced material: PBMCs. The origin of the receptors is a woman aged 50 to 60 in good health and CMV-seropositive.

This clone was seen a handful of times. The chain joins TRBV11-3 to TRBJ2-1; 13 bases agree with TRBD2. The CDR3 runs 15 residues. V lost 5 bases, J lost 7 bases, and 5 bases stayed unmatched. Germline V gene lookup returns CDR1 SGHNT and CDR2 YENEEA. As DNA, the CDR3 is TGTGCCAGCAGCCAAATGACTAGCGGGGGGAATGAGCAGTTCTTC. This gives the protein CASSQMTSGGNEQFF.

This chain links TRBV6-6 with TRBJ2-7; 10 bases map to TRBD1. Germline-derived CDR1 and CDR2 are MNHNY and SVGAGI (reference sequence). V gave up 2 bases and J gave up 3 bases; unmatched junction bases: 4. CDR3 length: 15 residues. In nucleotides, the CDR3 is TGTGCCAGCAGTTACACAGGACAGGGGGTCTACGAGCAGTACTTC. Protein sequence: CASSYTGQGVYEQYF.

The V gene is TRBV6-1, the J gene TRBJ2-1; tentatively, D is TRBD2 (6 bases). Germline CDR1 reads MNHNS; CDR2 reads SASEGT. This CDR3 comprises 13 residues. V dropped 1 base and J dropped 6 bases, with 7 bases sitting between them. CDR3 in DNA: TGTGCCAGCAGTGAAGGGGAGGCCAATGAGCAGTTCTTC. It encodes CASSEGEANEQFF.

The rearrangement links TRBV18 to TRBJ2-7; tentatively, D is TRBD1 (5 bases). The germline gives CDR1 KGHSH, CDR2 LQKENI. The CDR3 runs 13 residues. Trimming shortened V by 5 bases and J by 4 bases, and 12 bases separated the two germline ends. Here the CDR3 DNA reads TGTGCCAGCTCAGGGCAGGGTTATTACGAGCAGTACTTC. The encoded protein is CASSGQGYYEQYF.

The rearrangement links TRBV7-2 to TRBJ1-4; D is possibly TRBD1 (6 bases). Trimming removed 1 base from V and 10 bases from J, with 16 bases in between. CDR3 length: 15 residues. Germline CDR1 SGHTA, CDR2 FQGNSA. The CDR3 here is CASSLDRGAVRKLFF. The CDR3 nucleotides read TGTGCCAGCAGCTTAGACCGGGGGGCAGTTCGAAAACTGTTTTTT.

This clone has a count of ten or more. One junction end does not reproduce the germline sequence, and a read error may be involved. The genes are TRBV6-5 and TRBJ2-7, with 7 bases matching TRBD1. Germline loops: CDR1 MNHEY, CDR2 SVGAGI. This CDR3 is built from 14 residues. This CDR3 reads CASRRGQASNEQYF. In DNA form, the CDR3 reads TGTGCCAGCAGACGTGGACAGGCCTCCAACGAGCAGTACTTC.

The sample holds one count of this clone. The chain couples TRBV4-1 to TRBJ2-7; D possibly corresponds to TRBD2 (5 bases). Germline-derived CDR1 and CDR2 are MGHRA and YSYEKL. Deletions cut 1 base from V and 4 bases from J, with 11 bases between. The CDR3 has 14 amino acids. The DNA for the CDR3 is TGCGCCAGCAGCCAAGGACCCGGGGATTACGAGCAGTACTTC. Protein sequence: CASSQGPGDYEQYF.

The chain employs TRBV21-1 and TRBJ1-6; the tabulated D call, TRBD1, remains unverified against the DNA. TRBV21-1 is designated a pseudogene. CDR3 length: 11 residues. The CDR3 is CASRADSPLHF. DNA of the CDR3: TGTGCCAGCAGGGCCGATTCACCCCTCCACTTT.

Only a few counts were recorded for this clone. V is TRBV15 and J is TRBJ1-1; D not certain. From germline, CDR1 is LNHNV and CDR2 YYDKDF (reference sequence). The CDR3 length is 13 residues. Trimming removed 1 base at V and 2 bases at J, with 5 bases between. Written as DNA, the CDR3 is TGTGCCACCAGCAGAGCGTTTAACACTGAAGCTTTCTTT. It yields the protein CATSRAFNTEAFF. The full variable domain, with the rest looked up from reference TRBV15 and TRBJ1-1, is DAMVIQNPRYQVTQFGKPVTLSCSQTLNHNVMYWYQQKSSQAPKLLFHYYDKDFNNEADTPDNFQSRRPNTSFCFLDIRSPGLGDTAMYLCATSRAFNTEAFFGQGTRLTVV.

The chain couples TRBV9 to TRBJ2-7, with D maybe TRBD1 (6 bases). Germline V gene sequence: CDR1 SGDLS, CDR2 YYNGEE. The length of the CDR3 is 16 residues. Trimming shortened V by 5 bases and J by 3 bases, and 21 bases separated the two germline ends. CDR3 in DNA: TGTGCCAGCAGGAGGGGATCCGGGACACAGGTCTACGAGCAGTACTTC. Amino acids: CASRRGSGTQVYEQYF.

The chain combines TRBV30 with TRBJ2-5; the D is unclear. The end of the DNA aligns better with TRBJ2-7, so the J call may be wrong. Germline V gives CDR1 GTSNPN, CDR2 SVGIG (reference sequence). The CDR3 is 11 amino acids. CDR3 nucleotides: TGTGCCTGGAGTACCCCCTACGAGCAGTACTTC. This translates into CAWSTPYEQYF.

The chain is built from TRBV5-1 and TRBJ1-1, with TRBD1 identical over 9 bases. The ends lost 0 bases at V and 6 bases at J; junction bases unmatched: 9. Germline V lookup: CDR1 SGHRS, CDR2 YFSETQ. The CDR3 extends over 16 amino acids. The CDR3 DNA reads TGCGCCAGCAGCTTGGCGGGACAGGGCACTACCTCTGAAGCTTTCTTT. Translation gives CASSLAGQGTTSEAFF.

This chain uses TRBV7-9 with TRBJ1-2; 11 bases map to TRBD1. The CDR3 runs to 14 residues. V trimming: 5 bases; J trimming: 6 bases; junction bases outside the gene matches: 5. From germline, CDR1 is SEHNR and CDR2 FQNEAQ (reference sequence). The CDR3 loop is CASSTGQGDDGYTF. The CDR3 coding sequence is TGTGCCAGCAGCACGGGACAGGGGGACGATGGCTACACCTTC. Based on the CDR3 plus reference TRBV7-9 and TRBJ1-2, the full variable domain is DTGVSQNPRHKITKRGQNVTFRCDPISEHNRLYWYRQTLGQGPEFLTYFQNEAQLEKSRLLSDRFSAERPKGSFSTLEIQRTEQGDSAMYLCASSTGQGDDGYTFGSGTRLTVV.

This chain links TRBV19 with TRBJ1-1; D gene ambiguous. The germline gives CDR1 LNHDA, CDR2 SQIVND (reference sequence). This CDR3 comprises 14 residues. The ends were cut back, 7 bases at V and 0 bases at J, with 12 bases in the middle. CDR3 nucleotide sequence: TGTGCCAGTACCCTAGGCCTTATGAACACTGAAGCTTTCTTT. This encodes CASTLGLMNTEAFF. Drawing the rest from reference TRBV19 and TRBJ1-1, the complete variable domain is DGGITQSPKYLFRKEGQNVTLSCEQNLNHDAMYWYRQDPGQGLRLIYYSQIVNDFQKGDIAEGYSVSREKKESFPLTVTSAQKNPTAFYLCASTLGLMNTEAFFGQGTRLTVV.

The chain joins TRBV5-1 to TRBJ2-1; 9 bases map to TRBD1. The CDR3 consists of 15 residues. V gave up 3 bases and J gave up 4 bases; unmatched junction bases: 5. Per germline, CDR1 SGHRS and CDR2 YFSETQ. Here the CDR3 DNA reads TGCGCCAGCAGCTGGGGGACAGGGATTTACAATGAGCAGTTCTTC. Encoded protein: CASSWGTGIYNEQFF.

The chain uses TRBV6-5 and TRBJ2-5; the D gene is possibly TRBD1 (6 bases). V gave up 0 bases and J gave up 5 bases, with 13 bases separating them. Germline values: CDR1 MNHEY, CDR2 SVGAGI. The CDR3 has 15 residues. The CDR3 reads CASSYSPDRRETQYF. In nucleotides, the CDR3 is TGTGCCAGCAGTTACTCGCCCGACAGGAGGGAGACCCAGTACTTC.

CDR3 amino acids: CASSQRQGGESSPLHF. For the CDR3, the DNA is TGTGCCAGCAGCCAAAGACAGGGTGGGGAGAGTTCACCCCTCCACTTT. The gene calls are TRBV7-2 and TRBJ1-6; the match to TRBD1 covers 7 bases. This CDR3 spans 16 amino acids. V dropped 5 bases and J dropped 9; count of bases not matched to a gene: 13. The germline gives CDR1 SGHTA, CDR2 FQGNSA.

V usage is TRBV6-6 and J usage is TRBJ1-6; 9 nucleotides align to TRBD1. Germline V gene sequence: CDR1 MNHNY, CDR2 SVGAGI (reference sequence). With V trimmed by 0 bases and J by 10 bases, 4 bases remained unmatched. The CDR3 is 15 amino acids. CDR3 DNA: TGTGCCAGCAGTTACTCCACAGGGGGCCAATCACCCCTCCACTTT. Translated: CASSYSTGGQSPLHF.

This rearrangement joins TRBV6-1 to TRBJ1-4, with 10 positions matching TRBD1. CDR1 is MNHNS and CDR2 is SASEGT in the germline V gene. V was clipped by 9 bases and J by 8 bases; unmatched bases: 6. The CDR3 length is 13 residues. This CDR3 is CARRTGGGEKLFF. Here the CDR3 DNA reads TGTGCCAGAAGGACAGGGGGTGGCGAAAAACTGTTTTTT.

The CDR3 DNA reads as TGTGCCAGCAGCTTGGGGACAGGGAGGGATACGCAGTATTTT. Protein: CASSLGTGRDTQYF. The chain combines TRBV13 with TRBJ2-3; 9 positions agree with TRBD1. V lost 3 bases and J lost 6; bases outside the gene matches: 4. The V gene's germline CDR1 is PRHDT and CDR2 FYEKMQ (reference sequence). This CDR3 spans 14 amino acids.

This clone occurred once. The chain uses TRBV18 and TRBJ2-7, with D hard to call. The CDR3 covers 14 residues. Germline V CDR1 and CDR2: KGHSH, LQKENI. V lost 0 bases and J lost 2, with 8 bases in between. This CDR3 reads CASSPPAATYEQYF. CDR3 DNA: TGTGCCAGCTCACCACCGGCGGCGACCTACGAGCAGTACTTC.

The table lists this clone with a count of one. The chain couples TRBV5-1 to TRBJ1-2, with TRBD1 as a possible D gene (5 bases). Germline CDR1 SGHRS, CDR2 YFSETQ. V was pared by 4 bases and J by 4 bases, with 14 bases between. The CDR3 consists of 14 residues. The CDR3 DNA sequence: TGCGCCAGCAGCAGGACGGGGGGAGGCTATGGCTACACCTTC. This translates into CASSRTGGGYGYTF. The full variable domain, with the rest looked up from reference TRBV5-1 and TRBJ1-2, is KAGVTQTPRYLIKTRGQQVTLSCSPISGHRSVSWYQQTPGQGLQFLFEYFSETQRNKGNFPGRFSGRQFSNSRSEMNVSTLELGDSALYLCASSRTGGGYGYTFGSGTRLTVV.

The chain links TRBV12-5 to TRBJ2-3; TRBD2 matches at 9 bases. V trimming: 2 bases; J trimming: 3 bases; junction bases outside the gene matches: 6. The CDR3 is 16 amino acids. Germline CDR1 LGHNT, CDR2 FRNRAP. The CDR3: CASGLLTTSGTDTQYF. The DNA for the CDR3 is TGTGCTAGTGGTTTGCTTACGACTAGCGGAACAGATACGCAGTATTTT.

CDR3 DNA: TGTGCCAGCAGCCGACAGGGCAGGAATTCACCCCTCCACTTT. It codes for CASSRQGRNSPLHF. The chain joins TRBV7-9 to TRBJ1-6, with 7 bases matching TRBD1. The CDR3 is made up of 14 amino acids. Germline V lookup: CDR1 SEHNR, CDR2 FQNEAQ (reference sequence). V lost 5 bases and J lost 7; bases outside the gene matches: 5.

The chain combines TRBV20-1 with TRBJ1-1; the D gene is possibly TRBD1 (6 bases). Germline CDR1 DFQATT, CDR2 SNEGSKA (reference sequence). Trimming cost V 5 bases and J 4 bases, with 8 bases left between them. This CDR3 is built from 11 residues. CDR3 DNA sequence: TGCAGTGCTGCGGACAGCACTGAAGCTTTCTTT. Its translation is CSAADSTEAFF.